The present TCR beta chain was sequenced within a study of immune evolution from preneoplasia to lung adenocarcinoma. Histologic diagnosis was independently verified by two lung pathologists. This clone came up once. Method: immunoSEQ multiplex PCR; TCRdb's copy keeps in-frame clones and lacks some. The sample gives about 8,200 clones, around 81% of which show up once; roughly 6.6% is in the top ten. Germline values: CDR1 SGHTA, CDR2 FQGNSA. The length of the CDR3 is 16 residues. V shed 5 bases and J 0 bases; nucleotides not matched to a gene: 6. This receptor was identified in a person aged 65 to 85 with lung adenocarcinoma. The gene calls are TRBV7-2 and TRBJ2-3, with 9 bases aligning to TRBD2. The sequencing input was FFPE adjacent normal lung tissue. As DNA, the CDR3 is TGTGCCAGCAGCCTTAAGCGGGGGGCTAGCACAGATACGCAGTATTTT. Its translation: CASSLKRGASTDTQYF. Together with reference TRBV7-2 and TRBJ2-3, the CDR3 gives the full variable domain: GAGVSQSPSNKVTEKGKDVELRCDPISGHTALYWYRQSLGQGLEFLIYFQGNSAPDKSGLPSDRFSAERTGGSVSTLTIQRTQQEDSAVYLCASSLKRGASTDTQYFGPGTRLTVL.